This T cell receptor (beta chain) was found in a study of cytomegalovirus exposure and HLA in healthy donors. The PCR had 60 Vbeta and 13 Jbeta primers. Clones were read by immunoSEQ multiplex PCR, and TCRdb kept only the in-frame ones, dropping some. The sample consists of some 99,000 clones, 74% of them appearing once. V dropped 4 bases and J dropped 2; count of bases not matched to a gene: 3. This CDR3 is 15 amino acids long. Per germline, CDR1 SGHDN and CDR2 FVKESK. Among the donors, all were healthy bone marrow donors. The sequence was obtained from a male donor in good health and CMV-seronegative. The V and J genes are TRBV14 and TRBJ2-7; 12 bases align to TRBD2. The specimen was PBMCs. The DNA for the CDR3 is TGTGCCAGCAGCCCCGGACTAGCGGGAACCTACGAGCAGTACTTC. This translates into CASSPGLAGTYEQYF.